The rows below give T cell receptor beta chains drawn from one sample of a study of blood T cell repertoires in COVID-19. TCRdb's copy holds only in-frame clones and misses some; the assay was immunoSEQ multiplex PCR. The sample consists of some 120,000 clones, over 80% of them appearing once. The sequenced material came from peripheral blood. The receptors were gathered from a man aged 65 to 85 with acute or convalescent COVID-19. Each CDR3 is given with its conserved first and last residue. The D gene is left open where the match is weak. Only some rows state a clone size, as once, few, many or a class for expanded clones.

v_gene	d_gene	abundance	j_gene	CDR3aa	CDR3nt
TRBV3-1/TRBV3-2	TRBD1	.	TRBJ1-2	CASSRQGSYGYTF	TGTGCCAGCAGCCGACAGGGATCCTATGGCTACACCTTC
TRBV6-6	.	.	TRBJ1-1	CASSYSNEHEAFF	TGTGCCAGCAGTTACTCGAATGAGCATGAAGCTTTCTTT
TRBV7-3	.	once	TRBJ1-1	CASSLARNTEAFF	TGTGCCAGCAGCTTAGCCAGGAACACTGAAGCTTTCTTT
TRBV28	.	.	TRBJ2-7	CASIIRGGAEQYF	TGTGCCAGCATCATAAGGGGGGGGGCCGAGCAGTACTTC
TRBV12-3/TRBV12-4	TRBD2	.	TRBJ2-4	CASSNGGDIQYF	TGTGCCAGCTCCAACGGGGGGGACATTCAGTACTTC
TRBV2	TRBD2	.	TRBJ2-1	CASNGGGPRNEQFF	TGTGCCAGCAATGGCGGGGGGCCACGTAATGAGCAGTTCTTC
TRBV7-8	.	.	TRBJ2-2	CASSFRVSNTGELFF	TGTGCCAGCAGCTTTCGGGTCTCGAACACCGGGGAGCTGTTTTTT
TRBV15	.	.	TRBJ2-3	CATSRNTLVGATDTQYF	TGTGCCACCAGCAGAAACACCTTGGTGGGGGCAACAGATACGCAGTATTTT
TRBV2	.	.	TRBJ2-5	CASSDSGLKGETQYF	TGTGCCAGCAGTGACAGCGGACTCAAGGGAGAGACCCAGTACTTC
TRBV30	.	few	TRBJ1-6	CAWRERIQEAPLHF	TGTGCCTGGAGGGAGAGGATTCAAGAGGCACCCCTCCACTTT
TRBV5-6	TRBD1	.	TRBJ2-1	CASSRWSGGSSYNEQFF	TGTGCCAGCAGCCGTTGGTCAGGGGGTAGCTCCTACAATGAGCAGTTCTTC
TRBV9	TRBD1	.	TRBJ2-7	CASSVAQGAYEQYF	TGTGCCAGCAGCGTAGCTCAGGGGGCCTACGAGCAGTACTTC
TRBV27	.	.	TRBJ1-5	CASSLRRGNNQPQHF	TGTGCCAGCAGTTTAAGGAGGGGAAACAATCAGCCCCAGCATTTT
TRBV30	.	.	TRBJ2-7	CAWSGLSNEQYF	TGTGCCTGGAGTGGCCTTTCTAACGAGCAGTACTTC
TRBV7-2	.	few	TRBJ1-4	CASSPVKGTQATNEKLFF	TGTGCCAGCAGCCCCGTCAAGGGGACACAAGCAACTAATGAAAAACTGTTTTTT
TRBV19	TRBD1	.	TRBJ2-3	CASNRRQGDGTQYF	TGTGCCAGTAACCGTCGACAGGGAGACGGTACGCAGTATTTT
TRBV5-6	.	.	TRBJ2-3	CASSLKGVDTQYF	TGTGCCAGCAGCTTGAAAGGGGTAGATACGCAGTATTTT
TRBV6-5	.	medium-sized	TRBJ1-6	CASSGDSGNSPLHF	TGTGCCAGCAGCGGGGACTCGGGGAATTCACCCCTCCACTTT
TRBV30	TRBD1	.	TRBJ2-4	CAWVGTVENIQYF	TGTGCCTGGGTCGGGACAGTCGAAAACATTCAGTACTTC
TRBV29-1	.	.	TRBJ1-1	CSVERTLVNTEAFF	TGCAGCGTAGAGAGGACACTTGTGAACACTGAAGCTTTCTTT
TRBV5-5	TRBD1	.	TRBJ1-5	CASSLAGGQGASQPQHF	TGTGCCAGCAGCTTGGCCGGGGGACAGGGGGCTTCACAGCCCCAGCATTTT
TRBV30	.	few	TRBJ1-2	CAWTRGYYGYTF	TGTGCCTGGACTAGGGGATACTATGGCTACACCTTC
TRBV5-1	TRBD1	.	TRBJ2-2	CASSGTGRTGELFF	TGCGCCAGCAGCGGGACAGGGCGCACCGGGGAGCTGTTTTTT
TRBV27	TRBD2	.	TRBJ2-7	CASSLRTSGGAMYEQYF	TGTGCCAGCAGTTTGAGGACTAGCGGGGGGGCTATGTACGAGCAGTACTTC
TRBV9	TRBD1	.	TRBJ1-4	CASSVAPQGAAEKLFF	TGTGCCAGCAGCGTAGCCCCACAGGGGGCGGCTGAAAAACTGTTTTTT
TRBV2	.	.	TRBJ1-1	CASQADLNTEAFF	TGTGCCAGCCAGGCAGACCTGAACACTGAAGCTTTCTTT
TRBV7-6	TRBD1	.	TRBJ1-3	CASSLVSRGQGNTIYF	TGTGCCAGCAGCTTAGTGTCCAGGGGGCAGGGAAACACCATATATTTT
TRBV7-2	.	.	TRBJ1-5	CASSLTASNQPQHF	TGTGCCAGCAGCTTGACAGCTAGCAATCAGCCCCAGCATTTT
TRBV10-3	TRBD1	few	TRBJ1-2	CAISEDRGLGYTF	TGTGCCATCAGTGAGGACAGGGGGCTTGGCTACACCTTC
TRBV18	.	few	TRBJ1-2	CASSPPSRVDYGYTF	TGTGCCAGCTCACCACCGAGCCGGGTGGACTATGGCTACACCTTC
TRBV7-2	.	.	TRBJ2-2	CASSLRDGDTGELFF	TGTGCCAGCAGCTTACGAGACGGGGACACCGGGGAGCTGTTTTTT
TRBV2	TRBD2	.	TRBJ2-5	CASRGLAGGQETQYF	TGTGCCAGCAGGGGACTAGCGGGGGGGCAGGAGACCCAGTACTTC
TRBV3-1/TRBV3-2	.	.	TRBJ1-1	CASSQQGTDTEAFF	TGTGCCAGCAGCCAACAGGGTACGGACACTGAAGCTTTCTTT
TRBV5-6	.	.	TRBJ2-1	CASSMDYYNEQFF	TGTGCCAGCAGCATGGACTACTACAATGAGCAGTTCTTC
TRBV20-1	.	once	TRBJ2-3	CSASPLVGRGGTDTQYF	TGCAGTGCTAGTCCTCTCGTGGGCAGGGGGGGCACAGATACGCAGTATTTT
TRBV28	TRBD2	.	TRBJ2-1	CASRLAGANYNEQFF	TGTGCCAGCCGACTAGCGGGGGCTAATTACAATGAGCAGTTCTTC
TRBV9	.	.	TRBJ1-1	CASSQGQNTEAFF	TGTGCCAGCAGTCAGGGGCAGAACACTGAAGCTTTCTTT
TRBV24-1	TRBD2	.	TRBJ2-5	CATSDTTGTSGGRETQYF	TGTGCCACCAGTGATACTACCGGGACTAGCGGGGGTCGTGAGACCCAGTACTTC
TRBV7-9	TRBD2	.	TRBJ2-5	CASSRSSGGETQYF	TGTGCCAGCAGCCGGTCTAGCGGGGGTGAGACCCAGTACTTC
TRBV4-1	TRBD2	.	TRBJ2-5	CASSQPGTSEETQYF	TGCGCCAGCAGCCAACCCGGGACTAGCGAAGAGACCCAGTACTTC
TRBV2	.	.	TRBJ1-4	CASSETRAGEKLFF	TGTGCCAGCAGTGAAACCAGGGCCGGTGAAAAACTGTTTTTT
TRBV28	.	once	TRBJ1-1	CASRTGTLVTEAFF	TGTGCCAGCAGAACCGGGACTCTAGTCACTGAAGCTTTCTTT
TRBV18	TRBD1	.	TRBJ2-5	CASSPSRGETQYF	TGTGCCAGCTCCCCCAGCAGGGGGGAGACCCAGTACTTC
TRBV20-1	.	many	TRBJ2-7	CSAGGTFAYEQYF	TGCAGTGCTGGTGGGACATTTGCCTACGAGCAGTACTTC
TRBV11-2	.	.	TRBJ1-1	CASGGRTLPRGTEAFF	TGTGCCAGCGGTGGGCGGACTTTACCTCGGGGCACTGAAGCTTTCTTT
TRBV4-1	TRBD1	few	TRBJ1-3	CASSSQGAAGNTIYF	TGCGCCAGCAGCTCACAGGGGGCGGCTGGAAACACCATATATTTT
TRBV4-1	TRBD2	.	TRBJ2-1	CASSQAPGLSEFF	TGCGCCAGCAGCCAAGCTCCGGGACTATCAGAGTTCTTC
TRBV3-1/TRBV3-2	.	few	TRBJ1-1	CASSQVGSSEAFF	TGTGCCAGCAGCCAAGTCGGGTCAAGTGAAGCTTTCTTT
TRBV2	.	.	TRBJ1-2	CASSELFIANYGYTF	TGTGCCAGCAGTGAACTGTTTATAGCTAACTATGGCTACACCTTC
TRBV3-1/TRBV3-2	TRBD1	.	TRBJ1-1	CASNTDREAAFF	TGTGCCAGCAACACCGACAGGGAAGCGGCTTTCTTT
TRBV6-6	.	.	TRBJ1-5	CASSYSGSEQPQHF	TGTGCCAGCAGTTACTCGGGCAGTGAGCAGCCCCAGCATTTT
TRBV18	TRBD1	.	TRBJ1-5	CASSPQGVGQPQHF	TGTGCCAGCTCCCCACAGGGGGTAGGGCAGCCCCAGCATTTT
TRBV20-1	.	.	TRBJ1-2	CSGARDYGYTF	TGCAGTGGGGCGAGGGACTATGGCTACACCTTC
TRBV4-2	TRBD2	.	TRBJ2-2	CASSQGDSGGRGNTGELFF	TGTGCCAGCAGCCAAGGGGATAGCGGGGGGCGGGGGAACACCGGGGAGCTGTTTTTT
TRBV7-3	TRBD1	.	TRBJ2-5	CASSLTGGGETQYF	TGTGCCAGCAGTTTAACAGGGGGCGGGGAGACCCAGTACTTC
TRBV10-1	.	.	TRBJ2-2	CASQQGEVTGELFF	TGCGCCAGTCAACAGGGAGAAGTCACCGGGGAGCTGTTTTTT
TRBV9	TRBD1	.	TRBJ2-2	CASSLRQGVAGELFF	TGTGCCAGCAGCCTACGACAGGGGGTTGCCGGGGAGCTGTTTTTT
TRBV10-3	.	.	TRBJ2-7	CAIRAGNDYEQYF	TGTGCCATCAGAGCCGGGAATGACTACGAGCAGTACTTC
TRBV19	.	.	TRBJ1-1	CASSIPPEGGHTEAFF	TGTGCCAGTAGTATCCCTCCCGAGGGTGGGCACACTGAAGCTTTCTTT
TRBV7-9	.	.	TRBJ1-2	CASSFERVVSF	TGTGCCAGCAGCTTTGAGAGGGTGGTCTCCTTC